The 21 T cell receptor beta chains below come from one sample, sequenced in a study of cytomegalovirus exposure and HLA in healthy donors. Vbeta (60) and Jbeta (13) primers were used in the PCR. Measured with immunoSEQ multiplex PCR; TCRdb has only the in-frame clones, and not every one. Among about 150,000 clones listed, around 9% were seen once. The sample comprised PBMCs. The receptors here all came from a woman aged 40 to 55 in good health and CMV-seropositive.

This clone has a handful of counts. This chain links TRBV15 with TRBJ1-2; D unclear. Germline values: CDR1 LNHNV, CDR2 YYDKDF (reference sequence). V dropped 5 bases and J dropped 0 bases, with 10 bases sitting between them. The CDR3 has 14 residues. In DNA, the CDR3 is TGTGCCACCAGCTCCCTGCAGACTAACTATGGCTACACCTTC. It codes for CATSSLQTNYGYTF.

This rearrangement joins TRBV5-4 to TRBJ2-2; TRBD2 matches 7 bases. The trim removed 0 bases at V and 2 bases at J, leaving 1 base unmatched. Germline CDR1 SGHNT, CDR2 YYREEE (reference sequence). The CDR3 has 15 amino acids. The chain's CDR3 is CASSLGGRNTGELFF. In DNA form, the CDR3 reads TGTGCCAGCAGCTTGGGCGGGAGAAACACCGGGGAGCTGTTTTTT.

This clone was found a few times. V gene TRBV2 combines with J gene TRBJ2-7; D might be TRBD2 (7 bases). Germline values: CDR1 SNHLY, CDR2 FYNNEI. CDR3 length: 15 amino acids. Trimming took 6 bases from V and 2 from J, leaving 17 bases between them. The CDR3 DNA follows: TGTGCCAGCAGAGACGGACGGGGGGCCACCTACGAGCAGTACTTC. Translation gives CASRDGRGATYEQYF.

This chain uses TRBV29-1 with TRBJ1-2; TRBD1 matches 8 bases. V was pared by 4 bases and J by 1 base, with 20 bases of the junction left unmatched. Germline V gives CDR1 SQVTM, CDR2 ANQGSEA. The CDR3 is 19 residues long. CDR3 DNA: TGCAGCGTTGTTAGAGGCCTCGGGACAGGAACGTCGGGTAACTATGGCTACACCTTC. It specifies CSVVRGLGTGTSGNYGYTF.

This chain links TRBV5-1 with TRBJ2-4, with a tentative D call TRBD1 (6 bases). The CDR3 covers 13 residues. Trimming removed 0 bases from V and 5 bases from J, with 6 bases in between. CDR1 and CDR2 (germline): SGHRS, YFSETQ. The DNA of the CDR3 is TGCGCCAGCAGCTTGGCAGGGGAAAACATTCAGTACTTC. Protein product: CASSLAGENIQYF.

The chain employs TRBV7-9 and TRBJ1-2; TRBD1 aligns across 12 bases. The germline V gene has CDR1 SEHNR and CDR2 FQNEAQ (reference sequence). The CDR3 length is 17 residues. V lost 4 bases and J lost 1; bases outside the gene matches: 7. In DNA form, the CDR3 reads TGTGCCAGCAGCTCACCGGGACAGGGGGCAGTTAACTATGGCTACACCTTC. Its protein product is CASSSPGQGAVNYGYTF.

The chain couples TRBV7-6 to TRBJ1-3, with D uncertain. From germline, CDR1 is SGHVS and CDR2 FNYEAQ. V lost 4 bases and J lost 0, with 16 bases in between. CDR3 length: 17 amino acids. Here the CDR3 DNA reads TGTGCCAGCAGCTCGAATACAGCATTAATCTCTGGAAACACCATATATTTT. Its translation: CASSSNTALISGNTIYF.

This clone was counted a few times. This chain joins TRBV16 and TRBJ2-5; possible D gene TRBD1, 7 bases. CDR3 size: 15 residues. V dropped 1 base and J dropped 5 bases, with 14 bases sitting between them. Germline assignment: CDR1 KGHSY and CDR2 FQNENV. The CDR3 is CASSQWGDSFETQYF. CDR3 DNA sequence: TGTGCCAGCAGCCAATGGGGGGACAGTTTCGAGACCCAGTACTTC. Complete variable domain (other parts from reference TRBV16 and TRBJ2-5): GEEVAQTPKHLVRGEGQKAKLYCAPIKGHSYVFWYQQVLKNEFKFLISFQNENVFDETGMPKERFSAKCLPNSPCSLEIQATKLEDSAVYFCASSQWGDSFETQYFGPGTRLLVL.

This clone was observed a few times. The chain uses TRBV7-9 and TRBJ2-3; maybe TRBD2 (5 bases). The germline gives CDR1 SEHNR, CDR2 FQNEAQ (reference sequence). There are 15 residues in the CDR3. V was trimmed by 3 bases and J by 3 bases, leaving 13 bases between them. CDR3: CASSFRETGTDTQYF. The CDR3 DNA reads TGTGCCAGCAGCTTTCGGGAAACCGGGACAGATACGCAGTATTTT.

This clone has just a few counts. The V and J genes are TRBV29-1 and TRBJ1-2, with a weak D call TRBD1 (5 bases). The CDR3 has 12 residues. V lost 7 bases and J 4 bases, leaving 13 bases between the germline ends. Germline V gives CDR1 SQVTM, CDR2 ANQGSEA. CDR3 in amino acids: CSGGDSAYGYTF. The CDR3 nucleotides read TGCAGCGGGGGGGATTCGGCCTATGGCTACACCTTC.

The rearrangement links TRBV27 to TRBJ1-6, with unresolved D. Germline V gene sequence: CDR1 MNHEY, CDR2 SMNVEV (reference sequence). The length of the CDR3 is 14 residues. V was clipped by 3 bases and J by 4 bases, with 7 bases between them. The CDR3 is CASSFGTYNSPLHF. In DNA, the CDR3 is TGTGCCAGCAGTTTCGGTACTTATAATTCACCCCTCCACTTT.

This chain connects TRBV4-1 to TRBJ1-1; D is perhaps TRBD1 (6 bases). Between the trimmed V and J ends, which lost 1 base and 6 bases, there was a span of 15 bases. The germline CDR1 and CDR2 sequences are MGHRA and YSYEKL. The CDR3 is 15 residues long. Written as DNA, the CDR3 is TGCGCCAGCAGCCAAGGGGGACAAACAGGCTCTGAAGCTTTCTTT. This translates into CASSQGGQTGSEAFF.

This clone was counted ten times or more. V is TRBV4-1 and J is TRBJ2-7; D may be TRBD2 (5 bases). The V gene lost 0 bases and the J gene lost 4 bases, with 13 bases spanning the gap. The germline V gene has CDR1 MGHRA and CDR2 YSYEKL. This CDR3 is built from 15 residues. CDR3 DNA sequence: TGCGCCAGCAGCCAAGAAGAGGGTACGTTTTACGAGCAGTACTTC. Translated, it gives CASSQEEGTFYEQYF.

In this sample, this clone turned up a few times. Written as DNA, the CDR3 is TGTGCCAGCAGCGTGGGTCAGGGAATTTCTGAGCAGTTCTTC. Translated: CASSVGQGISEQFF. The chain is built from TRBV6-4 and TRBJ2-1; a possible D gene is TRBD1 (5 bases). The CDR3 length is 14 residues. V lost 6 bases and J lost 9, with 18 bases in between. From germline, CDR1 is MRHNA and CDR2 SNTAGT.

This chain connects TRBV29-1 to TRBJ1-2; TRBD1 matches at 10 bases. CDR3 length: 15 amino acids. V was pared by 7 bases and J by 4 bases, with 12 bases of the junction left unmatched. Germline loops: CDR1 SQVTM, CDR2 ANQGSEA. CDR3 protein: CSGQATGGSGYGYTF. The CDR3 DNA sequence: TGCAGCGGTCAGGCGACAGGGGGCTCGGGCTATGGCTACACCTTC.

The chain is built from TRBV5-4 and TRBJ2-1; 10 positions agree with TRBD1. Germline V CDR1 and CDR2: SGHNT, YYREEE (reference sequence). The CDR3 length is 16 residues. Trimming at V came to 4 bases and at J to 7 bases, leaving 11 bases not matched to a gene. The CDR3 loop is CASSPPGDRGVNEQFF. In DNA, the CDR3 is TGTGCCAGCAGCCCCCCTGGGGACAGGGGTGTAAATGAGCAGTTCTTC.

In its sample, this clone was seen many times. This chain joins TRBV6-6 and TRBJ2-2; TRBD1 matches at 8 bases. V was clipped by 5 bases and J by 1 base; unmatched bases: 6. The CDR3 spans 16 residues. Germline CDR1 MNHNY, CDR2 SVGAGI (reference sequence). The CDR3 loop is CASSPKGTGNTGELFF. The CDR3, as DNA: TGTGCCAGCAGTCCCAAAGGGACAGGGAACACCGGGGAGCTGTTTTTT.

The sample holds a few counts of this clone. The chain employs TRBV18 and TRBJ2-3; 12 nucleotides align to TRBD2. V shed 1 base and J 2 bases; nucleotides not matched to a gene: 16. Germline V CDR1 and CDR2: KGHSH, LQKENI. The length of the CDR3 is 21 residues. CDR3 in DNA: TGTGCCAGCTCACCACTCCCTCCGACTAGCGGGGGCCCCCGAACCACAGATACGCAGTATTTT. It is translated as CASSPLPPTSGGPRTTDTQYF.

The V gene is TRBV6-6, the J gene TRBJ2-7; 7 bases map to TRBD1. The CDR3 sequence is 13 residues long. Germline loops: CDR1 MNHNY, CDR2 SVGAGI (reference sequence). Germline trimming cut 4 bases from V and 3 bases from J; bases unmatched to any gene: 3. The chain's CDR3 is CASSSTGYYEQYF. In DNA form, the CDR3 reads TGTGCCAGCAGTTCGACAGGGTACTACGAGCAGTACTTC.

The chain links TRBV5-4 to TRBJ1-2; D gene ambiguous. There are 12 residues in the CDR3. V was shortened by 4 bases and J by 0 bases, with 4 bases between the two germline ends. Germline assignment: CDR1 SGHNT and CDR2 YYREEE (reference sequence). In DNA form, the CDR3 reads TGTGCCAGCAGCCCAGCTAACTATGGCTACACCTTC. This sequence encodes CASSPANYGYTF.

The CDR3 nucleotides are TGCGCCAGCGGAACGGGACAACACTACGAGCAGTACTTC. Protein: CASGTGQHYEQYF. V and J are TRBV5-1 and TRBJ2-7; possible D gene TRBD1, 6 bases. Germline V gives CDR1 SGHRS, CDR2 YFSETQ. The CDR3 contains 13 residues. V lost 7 bases and J lost 3, with 14 bases in between.